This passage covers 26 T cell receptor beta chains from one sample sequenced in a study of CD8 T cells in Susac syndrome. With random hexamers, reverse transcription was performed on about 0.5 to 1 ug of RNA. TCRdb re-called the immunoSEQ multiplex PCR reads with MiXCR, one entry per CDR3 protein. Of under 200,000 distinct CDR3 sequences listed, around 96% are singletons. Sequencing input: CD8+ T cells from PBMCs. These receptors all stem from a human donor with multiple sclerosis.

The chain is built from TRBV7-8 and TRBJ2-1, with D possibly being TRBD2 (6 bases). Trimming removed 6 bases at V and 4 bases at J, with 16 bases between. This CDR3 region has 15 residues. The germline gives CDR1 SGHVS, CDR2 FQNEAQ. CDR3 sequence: CASSPSPGGYNEQFF. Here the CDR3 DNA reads TGTGCCAGCAGTCCTTCCCCCGGGGGTTACAATGAGCAGTTCTTC. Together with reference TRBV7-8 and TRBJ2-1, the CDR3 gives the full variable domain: GAGVSQSPRYKVAKRGQDVALRCDPISGHVSLFWYQQALGQGPEFLTYFQNEAQLDKSGLPSDRFFAERPEGSVSTLKIQRTQQEDSAVYLCASSPSPGGYNEQFFGPGTRLTVL.

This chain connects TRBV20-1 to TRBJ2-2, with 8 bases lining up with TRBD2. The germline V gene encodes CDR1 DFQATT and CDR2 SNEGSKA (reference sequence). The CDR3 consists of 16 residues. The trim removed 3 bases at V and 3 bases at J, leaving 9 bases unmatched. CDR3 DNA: TGCAGTGCTAGGGCGGGAGCGGGGGACCACACCGGGGAGCTGTTTTTT. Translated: CSARAGAGDHTGELFF.

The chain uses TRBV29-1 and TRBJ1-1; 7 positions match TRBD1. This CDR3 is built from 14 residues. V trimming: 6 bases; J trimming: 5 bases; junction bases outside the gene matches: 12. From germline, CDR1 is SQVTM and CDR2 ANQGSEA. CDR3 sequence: CSVLTGAGSTEAFF. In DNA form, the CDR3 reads TGCAGCGTACTTACAGGGGCTGGTTCGACTGAAGCTTTCTTT.

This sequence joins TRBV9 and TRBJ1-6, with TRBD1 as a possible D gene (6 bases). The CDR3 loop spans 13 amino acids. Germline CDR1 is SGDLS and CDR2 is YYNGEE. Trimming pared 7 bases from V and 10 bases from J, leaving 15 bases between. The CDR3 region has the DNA TGTGCCAGCGGGGGGCTAAACCCGTCACCCCTCCACTTT. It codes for CASGGLNPSPLHF. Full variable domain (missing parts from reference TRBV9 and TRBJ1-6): DSGVTQTPKHLITATGQRVTLRCSPRSGDLSVYWYQQSLDQGLQFLIQYYNGEERAKGNILERFSAQQFPDLHSELNLSSLELGDSALYFCASGGLNPSPLHFGNGTRLTVT.

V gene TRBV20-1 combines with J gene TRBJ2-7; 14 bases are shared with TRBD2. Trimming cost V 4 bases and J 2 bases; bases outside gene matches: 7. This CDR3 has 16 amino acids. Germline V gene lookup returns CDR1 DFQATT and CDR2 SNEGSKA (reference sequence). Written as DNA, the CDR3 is TGCAGTGCTACTCCGGGACTAGCGGGAGAGGCCTACGAGCAGTACTTC. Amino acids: CSATPGLAGEAYEQYF.

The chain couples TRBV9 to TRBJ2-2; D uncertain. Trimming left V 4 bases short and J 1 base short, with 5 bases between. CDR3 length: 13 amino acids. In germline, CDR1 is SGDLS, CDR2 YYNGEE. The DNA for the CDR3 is TGTGCCAGCAGCAACCAGAACACCGGGGAGCTGTTTTTT. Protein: CASSNQNTGELFF.

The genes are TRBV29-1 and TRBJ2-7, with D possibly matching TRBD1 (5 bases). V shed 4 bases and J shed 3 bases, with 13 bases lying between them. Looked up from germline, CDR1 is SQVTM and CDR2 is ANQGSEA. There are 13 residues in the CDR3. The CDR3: CSVVRQGDYEQYF. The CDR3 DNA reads TGCAGCGTTGTACGGCAGGGTGACTACGAGCAGTACTTC.

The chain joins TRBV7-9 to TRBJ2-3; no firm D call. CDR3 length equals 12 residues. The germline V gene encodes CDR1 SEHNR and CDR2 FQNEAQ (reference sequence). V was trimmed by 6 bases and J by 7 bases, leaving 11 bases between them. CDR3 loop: CASSREGYTQYF. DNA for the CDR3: TGTGCCAGCAGTAGGGAAGGGTATACGCAGTATTTT.

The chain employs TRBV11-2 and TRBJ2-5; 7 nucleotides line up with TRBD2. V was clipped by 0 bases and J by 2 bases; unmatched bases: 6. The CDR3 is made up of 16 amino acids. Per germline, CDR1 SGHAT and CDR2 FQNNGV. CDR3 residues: CASSLDPAGLQETQYF. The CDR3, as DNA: TGTGCCAGCAGCTTAGACCCAGCGGGGTTACAAGAGACCCAGTACTTC.

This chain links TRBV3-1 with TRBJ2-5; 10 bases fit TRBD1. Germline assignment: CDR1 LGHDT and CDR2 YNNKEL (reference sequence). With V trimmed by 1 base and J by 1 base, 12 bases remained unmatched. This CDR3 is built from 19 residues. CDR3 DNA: TGTGCCAGCAGCCAAGTGACAGGGGGCAACCGCGAGGGCCAAGAGACCCAGTACTTC. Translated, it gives CASSQVTGGNREGQETQYF.

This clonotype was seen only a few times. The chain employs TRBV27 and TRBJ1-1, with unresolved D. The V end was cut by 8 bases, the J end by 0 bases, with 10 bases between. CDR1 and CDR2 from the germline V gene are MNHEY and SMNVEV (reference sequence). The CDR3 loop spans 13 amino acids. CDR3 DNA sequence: TGTGCCAGCTCTCTAAACCTGAACACTGAAGCTTTCTTT. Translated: CASSLNLNTEAFF.

DNA of the CDR3: TGTGCCAGCAGCTTCTGGCAGGGGATGAATGAGCAGTTCTTC. Residues: CASSFWQGMNEQFF. This rearrangement joins TRBV5-4 to TRBJ2-1, with D possibly matching TRBD1 (6 bases). Trimming removed 2 bases at V and 7 bases at J, with 13 bases between. This CDR3 has 14 amino acids. Germline CDR1 reads SGHNT; CDR2 reads YYREEE (reference sequence).

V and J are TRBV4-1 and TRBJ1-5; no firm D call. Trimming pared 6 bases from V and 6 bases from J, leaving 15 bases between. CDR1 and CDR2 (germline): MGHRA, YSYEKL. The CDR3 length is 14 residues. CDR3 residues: CASRNEGRGQPQHF. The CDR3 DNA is TGCGCCAGCAGGAATGAGGGTCGCGGTCAGCCCCAGCATTTT.

The CDR3 region has the DNA TGCAGTGCCCTTTCTAGCGGGAGGGGGTTCGACGAGCAGTACTTC. Amino acid sequence: CSALSSGRGFDEQYF. The genes are TRBV20-1 and TRBJ2-7; TRBD2 matches at 12 bases. J lost 5 bases, V lost 6 bases, and 11 bases had no gene match. The CDR3 contains 15 residues. Germline V gene data show CDR1 as DFQATT and CDR2 as SNEGSKA (reference sequence).

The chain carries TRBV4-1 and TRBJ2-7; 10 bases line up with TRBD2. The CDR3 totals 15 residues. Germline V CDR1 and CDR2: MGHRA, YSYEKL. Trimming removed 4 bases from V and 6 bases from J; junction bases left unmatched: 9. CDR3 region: CASSPETGLATEQYF. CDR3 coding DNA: TGCGCCAGCAGCCCAGAGACGGGACTAGCGACCGAGCAGTACTTC.

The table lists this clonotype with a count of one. CDR3 in DNA: TGCAGTGCTAGGTCCTACGCCTACGAGCAGTACTTC. Its translation: CSARSYAYEQYF. The rearrangement joins TRBV20-1 to TRBJ2-7; D gene ambiguous. The CDR3 is 12 amino acids. Trimming left V 3 bases short and J 2 bases short, with 8 bases between. The germline CDR1 and CDR2 sequences are DFQATT and SNEGSKA (reference sequence).

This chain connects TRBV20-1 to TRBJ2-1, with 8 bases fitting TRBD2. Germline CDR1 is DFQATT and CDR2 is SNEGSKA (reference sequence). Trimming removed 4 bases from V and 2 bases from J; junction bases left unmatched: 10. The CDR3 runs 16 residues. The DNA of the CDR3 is TGCAGTGCTACCGATACTGGGACTAGGCCCTACAATGAGCAGTTCTTC. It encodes CSATDTGTRPYNEQFF.

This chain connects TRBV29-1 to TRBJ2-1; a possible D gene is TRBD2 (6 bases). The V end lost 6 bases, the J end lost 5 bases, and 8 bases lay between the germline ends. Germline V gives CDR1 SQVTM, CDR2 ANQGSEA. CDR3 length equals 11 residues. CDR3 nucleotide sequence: TGCAGCGTGGGACTTCACAATGAGCAGTTCTTC. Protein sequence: CSVGLHNEQFF.

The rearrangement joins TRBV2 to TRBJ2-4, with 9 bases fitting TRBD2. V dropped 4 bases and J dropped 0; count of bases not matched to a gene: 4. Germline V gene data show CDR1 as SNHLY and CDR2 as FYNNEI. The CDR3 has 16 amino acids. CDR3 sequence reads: CASSGGLALAKNIQYF. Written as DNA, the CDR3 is TGTGCCAGCAGTGGCGGACTAGCGCTAGCCAAAAACATTCAGTACTTC.

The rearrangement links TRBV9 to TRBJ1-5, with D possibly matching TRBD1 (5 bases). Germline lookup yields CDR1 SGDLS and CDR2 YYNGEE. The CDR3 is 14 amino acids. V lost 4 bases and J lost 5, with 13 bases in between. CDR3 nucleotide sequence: TGTGCCAGCAGCCCCCAGGGTGGGTATCAGCCCCAGCATTTT. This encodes CASSPQGGYQPQHF.

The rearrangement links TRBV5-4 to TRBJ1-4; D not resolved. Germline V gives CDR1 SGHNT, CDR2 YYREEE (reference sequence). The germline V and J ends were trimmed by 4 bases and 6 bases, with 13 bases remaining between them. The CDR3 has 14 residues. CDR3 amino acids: CASSPDEGYEKLFF. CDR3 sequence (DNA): TGTGCCAGCAGCCCTGATGAAGGGTATGAAAAACTGTTTTTT.

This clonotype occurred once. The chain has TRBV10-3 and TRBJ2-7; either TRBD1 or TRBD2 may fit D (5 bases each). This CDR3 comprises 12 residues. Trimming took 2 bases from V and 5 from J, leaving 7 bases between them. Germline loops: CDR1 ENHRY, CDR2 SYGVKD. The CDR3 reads CAISEEGHEQYF. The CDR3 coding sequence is TGTGCCATCAGTGAGGAGGGACACGAGCAGTACTTC.

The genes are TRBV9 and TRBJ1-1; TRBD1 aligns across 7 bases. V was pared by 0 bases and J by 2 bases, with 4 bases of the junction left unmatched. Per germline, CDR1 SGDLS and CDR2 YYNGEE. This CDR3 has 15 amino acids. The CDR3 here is CASSVGPGGNTEAFF. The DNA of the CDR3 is TGTGCCAGCAGCGTAGGGCCAGGGGGTAACACTGAAGCTTTCTTT.

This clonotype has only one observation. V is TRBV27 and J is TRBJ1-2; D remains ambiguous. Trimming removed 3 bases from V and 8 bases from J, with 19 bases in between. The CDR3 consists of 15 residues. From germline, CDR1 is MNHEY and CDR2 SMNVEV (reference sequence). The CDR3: CASSFSPTLSWGYTF. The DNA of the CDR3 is TGTGCCAGCAGTTTTTCTCCGACGCTAAGCTGGGGCTACACCTTC.

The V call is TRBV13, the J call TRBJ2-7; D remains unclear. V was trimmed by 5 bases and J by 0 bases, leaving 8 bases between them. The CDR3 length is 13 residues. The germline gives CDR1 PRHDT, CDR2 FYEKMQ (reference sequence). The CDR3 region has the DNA TGTGCCAGCAGCCCCCCCGGCTCCTACGAGCAGTACTTC. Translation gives CASSPPGSYEQYF.

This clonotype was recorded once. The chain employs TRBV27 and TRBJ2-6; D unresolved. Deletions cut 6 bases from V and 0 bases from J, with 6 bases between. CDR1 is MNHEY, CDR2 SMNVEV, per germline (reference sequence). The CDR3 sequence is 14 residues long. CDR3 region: CASSEYSGANVLTF. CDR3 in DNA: TGTGCCAGCAGCGAGTACTCTGGGGCCAACGTCCTGACTTTC.